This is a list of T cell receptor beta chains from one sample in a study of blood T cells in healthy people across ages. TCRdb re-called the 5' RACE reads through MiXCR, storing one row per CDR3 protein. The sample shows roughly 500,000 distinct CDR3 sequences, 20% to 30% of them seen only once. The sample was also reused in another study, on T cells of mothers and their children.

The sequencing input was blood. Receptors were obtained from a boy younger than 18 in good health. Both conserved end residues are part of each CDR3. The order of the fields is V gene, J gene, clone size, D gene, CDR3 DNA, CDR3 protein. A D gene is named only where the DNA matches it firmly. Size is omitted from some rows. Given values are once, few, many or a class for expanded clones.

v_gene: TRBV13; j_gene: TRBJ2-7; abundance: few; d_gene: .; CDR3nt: TGTGCCAGCAGCTTAACGGGACTTGACTACGAGCAGTACTTC; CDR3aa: CASSLTGLDYEQYF
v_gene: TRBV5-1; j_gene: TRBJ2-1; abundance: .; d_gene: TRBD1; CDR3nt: TGCGCCAGCAGCTCCCGATCGAAACCCCAGGACAGGGTAGTATTTAATGAGCAGTTCTTC; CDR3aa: CASSSRSKPQDRVVFNEQFF
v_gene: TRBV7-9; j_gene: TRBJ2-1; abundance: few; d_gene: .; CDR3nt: TGTGCCAGCAGTCGCGGCCCCCTCGGGGAGCAGTTCTTC; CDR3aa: CASSRGPLGEQFF
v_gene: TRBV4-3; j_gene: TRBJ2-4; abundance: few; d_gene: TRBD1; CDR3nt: TGCGCCAGCAGCCAAGATCGGGGGACAGGATACGATATAGCCAAAAACATTCAGTACTTC; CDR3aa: CASSQDRGTGYDIAKNIQYF
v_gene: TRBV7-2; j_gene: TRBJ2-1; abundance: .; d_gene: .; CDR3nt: TGTGCCAGCAGCCCGTTGGGGAGCCTCTCCTACAATGAGCAGTTCTTC; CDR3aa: CASSPLGSLSYNEQFF
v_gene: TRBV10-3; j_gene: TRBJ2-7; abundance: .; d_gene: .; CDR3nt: TGTGCCATCAGTAAGACAGGATATTGGTCCTACGAGCAGTACTTC; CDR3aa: CAISKTGYWSYEQYF
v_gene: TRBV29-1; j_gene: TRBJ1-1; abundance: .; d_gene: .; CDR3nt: TGCAGCGTTGTTTATAGGTCGGTGACCACTGAAGCTTTCTTT; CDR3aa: CSVVYRSVTTEAFF
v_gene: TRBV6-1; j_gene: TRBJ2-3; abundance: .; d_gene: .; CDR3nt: TGTGCCAGTCCCTGGGGAGATACGCAGTATTTT; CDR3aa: CASPWGDTQYF
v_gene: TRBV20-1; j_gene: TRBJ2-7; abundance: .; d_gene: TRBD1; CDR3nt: TGCAGTAGCCGACAGGGGTCGTACGAGCAGTACTTC; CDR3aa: CSSRQGSYEQYF
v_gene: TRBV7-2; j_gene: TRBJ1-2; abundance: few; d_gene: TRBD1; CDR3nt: TGTGCCAGCAGCGGACAGGGATTTGCTGGCTACACCTTC; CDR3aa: CASSGQGFAGYTF
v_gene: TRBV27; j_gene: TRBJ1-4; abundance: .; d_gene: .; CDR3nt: TGTGCCAGCAGCCCATCTTTCGGGACGGATGAAAAACTGTTTTTT; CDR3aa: CASSPSFGTDEKLFF
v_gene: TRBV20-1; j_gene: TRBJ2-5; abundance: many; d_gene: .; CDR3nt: TGCAGTGCTATGGTGGGGGGACCCCAAGAGACCCAGTACTTC; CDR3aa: CSAMVGGPQETQYF
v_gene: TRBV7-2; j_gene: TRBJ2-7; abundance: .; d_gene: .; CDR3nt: TGTGCCAGCAGCTTAGTCGGTAGCGGCCTCTCCTACGAGCAGTACTTC; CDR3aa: CASSLVGSGLSYEQYF
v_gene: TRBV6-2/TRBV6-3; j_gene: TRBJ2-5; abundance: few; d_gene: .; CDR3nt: TGTGCCAGCAGTTACTCGAGTCGCTTCAGGTTGAGGACCCAGTACTTC; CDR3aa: CASSYSSRFRLRTQYF
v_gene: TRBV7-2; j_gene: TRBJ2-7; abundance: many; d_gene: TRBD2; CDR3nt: TGTGCCAGCAGCTTAGCAACGGGCGGGAGGGCTTACGAGCAGTACTTC; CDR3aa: CASSLATGGRAYEQYF
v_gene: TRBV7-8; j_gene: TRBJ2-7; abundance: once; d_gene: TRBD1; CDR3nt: TGTGCCAGCACCCCAGGCATGGGGACAGACTCCTACGAGCAGTACTTC; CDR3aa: CASTPGMGTDSYEQYF
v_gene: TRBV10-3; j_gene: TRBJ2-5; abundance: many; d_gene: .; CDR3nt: TGTGCCATCAGTGAGTCGAAGGGAGAGAGGGAGACCCAGTACTTC; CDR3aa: CAISESKGERETQYF
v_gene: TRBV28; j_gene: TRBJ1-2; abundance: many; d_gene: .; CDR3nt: TGTGCCAGTCCTCATCCCTTAGGACAGAGCCGCTATGGCTACACCTTC; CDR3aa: CASPHPLGQSRYGYTF
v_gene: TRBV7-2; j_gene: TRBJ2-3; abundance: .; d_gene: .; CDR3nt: TGTGCCAGCAGCTTATCTCTAGGGTGGCGCACAGATACGCAGTATTTT; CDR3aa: CASSLSLGWRTDTQYF
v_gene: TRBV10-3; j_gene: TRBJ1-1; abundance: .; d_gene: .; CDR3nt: TGTGCCATCAGGGACGGCGGAGGGACTGAAGCTTTCTTT; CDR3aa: CAIRDGGGTEAFF
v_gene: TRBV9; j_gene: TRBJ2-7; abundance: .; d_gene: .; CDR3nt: TGTGCCAGCAGCGTAGCAGGGACCACGTACGAGCAGTACTTC; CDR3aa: CASSVAGTTYEQYF
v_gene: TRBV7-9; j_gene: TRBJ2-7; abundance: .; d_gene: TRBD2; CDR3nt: TGTTCCAGCAGCTTAACCCTGGGAGGGTCCGAGCAGTACTTC; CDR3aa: CSSSLTLGGSEQYF
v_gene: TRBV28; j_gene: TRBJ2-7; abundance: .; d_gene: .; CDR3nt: TGTGCCAGCAGTTATGCAGTCGTGCGCCCCCCCTCCTACGAGCAGTACTTC; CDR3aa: CASSYAVVRPPSYEQYF
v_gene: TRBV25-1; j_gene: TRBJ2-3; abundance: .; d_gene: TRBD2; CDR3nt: TGTGCCAGCAGTCCCCGACTAGCGGGAAAGATGGATACGCAGTATTTT; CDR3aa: CASSPRLAGKMDTQYF
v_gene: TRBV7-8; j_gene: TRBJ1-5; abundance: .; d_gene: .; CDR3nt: TGTGCCAGCAGCTTAGTGGGCCCTTATCAGCCCCAGCATTTT; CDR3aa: CASSLVGPYQPQHF
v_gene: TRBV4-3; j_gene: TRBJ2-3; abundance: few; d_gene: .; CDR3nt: TGCGCCAGCAGCCAAGGGGCGTGGGATACGCAGTATTTT; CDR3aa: CASSQGAWDTQYF
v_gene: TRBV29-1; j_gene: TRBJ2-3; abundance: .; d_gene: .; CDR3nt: TGCAGCGTCGATAGGGACTCCTCCCCAGATACGCAGTATTTT; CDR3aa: CSVDRDSSPDTQYF
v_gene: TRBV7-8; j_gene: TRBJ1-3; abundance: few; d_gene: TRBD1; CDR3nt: TGTGCCAGCAGCCGGACAGGGAGGTCTGGAAACACCATATATTTT; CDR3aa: CASSRTGRSGNTIYF
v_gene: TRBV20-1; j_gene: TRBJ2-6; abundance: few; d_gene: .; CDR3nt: TGCAGTGCCTCGGGACAACGCTCTGGGGCCAACGTCCTGACTTTC; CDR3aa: CSASGQRSGANVLTF
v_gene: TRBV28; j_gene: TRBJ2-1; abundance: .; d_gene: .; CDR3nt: TGTGCCAGCAGTTCCCCAAGCTCAGAGGAGCAGTTCTTC; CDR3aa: CASSSPSSEEQFF
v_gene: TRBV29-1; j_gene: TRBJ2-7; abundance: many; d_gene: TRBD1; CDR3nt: TGCAGCGCCTCGACAGGGGGAATTTACGAGCAGTACTTC; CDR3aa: CSASTGGIYEQYF
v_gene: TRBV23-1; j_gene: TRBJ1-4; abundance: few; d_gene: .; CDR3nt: TGCGCCAACAGTCAATCCCCCGGTTGCGGTGAAAAACTGTTTTTT; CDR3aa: CANSQSPGCGEKLFF
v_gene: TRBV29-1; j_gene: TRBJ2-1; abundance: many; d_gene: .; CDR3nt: TGCAGCGTTGATGGGGGGGCCGGTCCCTACAATGAGCAGTTCTTC; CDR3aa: CSVDGGAGPYNEQFF
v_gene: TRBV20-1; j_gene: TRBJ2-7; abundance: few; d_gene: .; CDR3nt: TGCAGTGCTAGATTGAGTAGTCTTACCTACGAGCAGTACTTC; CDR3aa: CSARLSSLTYEQYF
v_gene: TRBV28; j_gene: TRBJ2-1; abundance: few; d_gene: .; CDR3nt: TGTGCCAGCAGTTTATTACGGGACAACTACAATGAGCAGTTCTTC; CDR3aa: CASSLLRDNYNEQFF
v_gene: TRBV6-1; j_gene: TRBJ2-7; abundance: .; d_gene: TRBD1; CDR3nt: TGTGCCAGCAGTGAAGCGGCAGGGGGCTACGAGCAGTACTTC; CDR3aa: CASSEAAGGYEQYF
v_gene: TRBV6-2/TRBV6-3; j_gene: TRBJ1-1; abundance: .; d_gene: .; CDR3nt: TGTGCCAGCAGTTACCCCACGGGGACTGAAGCTTTCTTT; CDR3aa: CASSYPTGTEAFF
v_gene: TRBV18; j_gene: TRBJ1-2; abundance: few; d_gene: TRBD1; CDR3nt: TGTGCCAGCTCACCGACGTGGACAGGGTCAAACTATGGCTACACCTTC; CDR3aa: CASSPTWTGSNYGYTF
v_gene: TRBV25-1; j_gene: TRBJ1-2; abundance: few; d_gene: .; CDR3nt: TGTGCCAGCAGTGAATATCAGAGGGATGGCTACACCTTC; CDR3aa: CASSEYQRDGYTF
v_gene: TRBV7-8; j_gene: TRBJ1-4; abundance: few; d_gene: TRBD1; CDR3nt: TGTGCCAGCAGCCCCTGGACAGGGGGCCGAGAAAAACTGTTTTTT; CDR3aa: CASSPWTGGREKLFF
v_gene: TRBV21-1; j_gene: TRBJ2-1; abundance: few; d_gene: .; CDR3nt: TGTGCCAGCAGCGCCACCGACAGGGTGGCCAATGAGCAGTTCTTC; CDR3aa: CASSATDRVANEQFF
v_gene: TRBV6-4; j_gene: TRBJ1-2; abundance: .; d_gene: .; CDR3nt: TGTGCCAGCAGTGAGACCGGACGTACGGGCTACACCTTC; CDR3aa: CASSETGRTGYTF
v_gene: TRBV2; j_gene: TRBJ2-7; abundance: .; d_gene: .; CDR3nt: TGTGCCAGCAGGACCGGGACACCTCGTTCCCCCAGGGTTGGCTACGAGCAGTACTTC; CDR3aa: CASRTGTPRSPRVGYEQYF
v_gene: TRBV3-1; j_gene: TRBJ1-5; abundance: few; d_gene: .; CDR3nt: TGTGCCAGCAGCCAAACGGACGGAGTCAATCAGCCCCAGCATTTT; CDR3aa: CASSQTDGVNQPQHF
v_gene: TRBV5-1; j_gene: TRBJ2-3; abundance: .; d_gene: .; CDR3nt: TGCGCCAGCAGCGCGACCGTGGATACGCAGTATTTT; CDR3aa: CASSATVDTQYF
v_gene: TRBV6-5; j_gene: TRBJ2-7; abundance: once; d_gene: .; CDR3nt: TGTGCCAGCAGTTACTCGAGGGACGCTTGGTTGTGGGAGCAGTACTTC; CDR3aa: CASSYSRDAWLWEQYF
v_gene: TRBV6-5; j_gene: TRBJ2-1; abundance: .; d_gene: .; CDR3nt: TGTGCCAGCGGGAAGGAGGAGGGGGGTACCTACAATGAGCAGTTCTTC; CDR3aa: CASGKEEGGTYNEQFF
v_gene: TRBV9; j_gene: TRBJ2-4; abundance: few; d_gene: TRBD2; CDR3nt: TGTGCCAGCAGTGCCCCGGGACTAGCGGGTGTGGACATTCAGTACTTC; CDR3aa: CASSAPGLAGVDIQYF